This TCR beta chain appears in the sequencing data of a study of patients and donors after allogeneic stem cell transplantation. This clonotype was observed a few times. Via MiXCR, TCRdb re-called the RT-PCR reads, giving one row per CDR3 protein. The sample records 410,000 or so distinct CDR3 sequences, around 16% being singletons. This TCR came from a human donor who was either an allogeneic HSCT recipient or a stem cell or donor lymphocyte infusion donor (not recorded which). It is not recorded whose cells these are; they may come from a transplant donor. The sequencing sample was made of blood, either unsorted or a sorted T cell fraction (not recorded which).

DNA of the CDR3: TGCGCCAGCAGCTCCCGAACCTACAATGAGCAGTTCTTC. Translated: CASSSRTYNEQFF. The chain uses TRBV5-1 and TRBJ2-1; D ambiguous. V lost 3 bases to trimming and J lost 2 bases, with 6 bases between them. Germline assignment: CDR1 SGHRS and CDR2 YFSETQ. The CDR3 extends over 13 amino acids.